These 6 T cell receptor beta chains were all obtained from the same sample, sequenced in a study of regulatory T cells in long-lasting Graves disease. Combining iRepertoire HTBI primers with Arm-PCR of CDR3 regions, the authors built TCR beta libraries. TCRdb independently ran MiXCR on the multiplex PCR reads; one entry per CDR3 protein. Among hundreds of thousands of distinct CDR3 sequences listed, about 16% were seen once. As for time point: newly diagnosed GD, antithyroid drugs for less than 3 months. Extracted RNA from PBMCs served as the source of the TCR library. This same sample was also taken into another study, of T cells in Graves' hyperthyroidism and ophthalmopathy.

The sequencing here drew on peripheral blood mononuclear cells (PBMCs), taken at new diagnosis, from a patient treated with antithyroid drugs. These TCRs come from a young woman with Graves disease.

This clonotype appeared many times. The rearrangement links TRBV2 to TRBJ1-2, with D possibly matching TRBD1 (6 bases). The CDR3 totals 13 residues. Germline V lookup: CDR1 SNHLY, CDR2 FYNNEI. With 5 bases removed from V and 3 bases from J, the gap between germline ends came to 10 bases. Written as DNA, the CDR3 is TGTGCCAGCAGTTTTCGACAGGACTATGGCTACACCTTC. This encodes CASSFRQDYGYTF. The full variable domain, rest sourced from reference TRBV2 and TRBJ1-2, is EPEVTQTPSHQVTQMGQEVILRCVPISNHLYFYWYRQILGQKVEFLVSFYNNEISEKSEIFDDQFSVERPDGSNFTLKIRSTKLEDSAMYFCASSFRQDYGYTFGSGTRLTVV.

This clonotype was counted ten times or more. The chain combines TRBV19 with TRBJ1-1, with a weak D call TRBD1 (5 bases). The V gene's germline CDR1 is LNHDA and CDR2 SQIVND (reference sequence). This CDR3 comprises 15 residues. With 1 base removed from V and 8 bases from J, the gap between germline ends came to 17 bases. This CDR3 reads CASSIATGLRTEAFF. The DNA of the CDR3 is TGTGCCAGTAGTATAGCCACGGGACTGAGGACAGAAGCTTTCTTT.

This clonotype was counted at least ten times. J is TRBJ1-2 and V is TRBV28, with D unclear. There are 15 residues in the CDR3. Trimming pared 5 bases from V and 4 bases from J, leaving 17 bases between. Germline assignment: CDR1 MDHEN and CDR2 SYDVKM. The CDR3 spells CASSLQGSKAYGYTF. In DNA form, the CDR3 reads TGTGCCAGCAGTCTCCAAGGGTCAAAGGCCTATGGCTACACCTTC.

This clonotype was found a few times. The chain carries TRBV25-1 and TRBJ1-5; weak D call: TRBD1 (6 bases). The CDR3 is 14 amino acids. CDR1 is MGHDK, CDR2 SYGVNS, per germline. Trimming took off 4 bases at V and 1 base at J, with 8 bases between the two ends. CDR3 DNA: TGTGCCAGCAGTGGGGGGGCCAGCAATCAGCCCCAGCATTTT. Translated: CASSGGASNQPQHF.

The chain is built from TRBV4-1 and TRBJ1-5, with 7 nucleotides matching TRBD1. Germline CDR1 reads MGHRA; CDR2 reads YSYEKL. With V trimmed by 4 bases and J by 2 bases, 8 bases remained unmatched. This CDR3 region has 16 residues. This CDR3 reads CASSPETGIGNQPQHF. The DNA for the CDR3 is TGCGCCAGCAGCCCCGAGACAGGGATCGGCAATCAGCCCCAGCATTTT.

V and J are TRBV20-1 and TRBJ2-7; 8 nucleotides align to TRBD1. Germline CDR1 DFQATT, CDR2 SNEGSKA (reference sequence). The CDR3 extends over 13 amino acids. The ends lost 5 bases at V and 0 bases at J; junction bases unmatched: 3. The CDR3, as DNA: TGCAGTGCTGACAGGGGTAGCTCCTACGAGCAGTACTTC. Encoded protein: CSADRGSSYEQYF.